Listed here are 22 T cell receptor beta chains from one sample, sequenced in a study of CD8 T cells in Susac syndrome. Random-hexamer reverse transcription was applied to about 0.45 to 1 ug RNA. TCRdb reanalysed the immunoSEQ multiplex PCR reads using MiXCR and keeps one entry per CDR3 protein. Here the sample spans about 300,000 distinct CDR3 sequences, 85% being singletons. What was sequenced was CD8+ T cells from PBMCs. The receptors shown here come from a human donor with multiple sclerosis.

This clonotype was seen only once. J is TRBJ1-2 and V is TRBV5-6; no definite D call. The germline gives CDR1 SGHDT, CDR2 YYEEEE. V was shortened by 0 bases and J by 7 bases, with 10 bases between the two germline ends. CDR3 length: 13 amino acids. The CDR3 sequence: CASSLGTPVGYTF. The DNA for the CDR3 is TGTGCCAGCAGCTTGGGCACGCCGGTTGGCTACACCTTC. Looking up the rest from reference TRBV5-6 and TRBJ1-2 gives the full variable domain: DAGVTQSPTHLIKTRGQQVTLRCSPKSGHDTVSWYQQALGQGPQFIFQYYEEEERQRGNFPDRFSGHQFPNYSSELNVNALLLGDSALYLCASSLGTPVGYTFGSGTRLTVV.

J is TRBJ2-2 and V is TRBV9; D is possibly TRBD2 (6 bases). The CDR3 loop spans 15 amino acids. Germline V gives CDR1 SGDLS, CDR2 YYNGEE. Trimming took 5 bases from V and 1 from J, leaving 12 bases between them. CDR3 residues: CASSPGTLNTGELFF. The CDR3 bases are TGTGCCAGCAGTCCCGGGACTTTGAACACCGGGGAGCTGTTTTTT.

The chain links TRBV12-3 or TRBV12-4 to TRBJ2-5; D gene uncertain. The CDR3 length is 15 residues. V was clipped by 9 bases and J by 0 bases, with 17 bases between them. CDR3 region: CASASPQYNQETQYF. The DNA for the CDR3 is TGTGCCAGTGCCTCTCCCCAGTACAACCAAGAGACCCAGTACTTC.

The chain combines TRBV7-8 with TRBJ2-3; the match to TRBD1 covers 7 bases. V lost 2 bases to trimming and J lost 3 bases; unmatched junction nucleotides: 5. From germline, CDR1 is SGHVS and CDR2 FQNEAQ. The CDR3 extends over 15 amino acids. The CDR3 is CASSLTGRGTDTQYF. CDR3 DNA sequence: TGTGCCAGCAGCTTAACGGGCAGGGGGACAGATACGCAGTATTTT.

This sequence joins TRBV6-2 or TRBV6-3 and TRBJ2-3; 9 bases map to TRBD2. After removal of 2 bases from V and 3 bases from J, the junction contained 3 bases not matched to a gene. This CDR3 has 15 amino acids. Germline loops: CDR1 MNHEY, CDR2 SVGEGT. The CDR3, as DNA: TGTGCCAGCAGTTACGTGACTAGCGGAACAGATACGCAGTATTTT. This translates into CASSYVTSGTDTQYF.

J is TRBJ2-5 and V is TRBV24-1; TRBD2 agrees at 10 bases. The CDR3 runs to 16 residues. Germline CDR1 is KGHDR and CDR2 is SFDVKD. J gave up 2 bases and V 5 bases, and 7 bases lay outside the gene matches. The CDR3 region is CATSAGTSAYQETQYF. The CDR3 region has the DNA TGTGCCACCAGTGCCGGGACTAGCGCCTATCAAGAGACCCAGTACTTC.

The gene calls are TRBV27 and TRBJ1-4, with D unclear. This CDR3 has 14 amino acids. The germline V gene encodes CDR1 MNHEY and CDR2 SMNVEV (reference sequence). Trimming took off 3 bases at V and 8 bases at J, with 13 bases between the two ends. CDR3 amino acids: CASSLRWAREKLFF. As DNA, the CDR3 is TGTGCCAGCAGTTTGAGGTGGGCTCGCGAAAAACTGTTTTTT. The full variable domain, completed using reference TRBV27 and TRBJ1-4, is EAQVTQNPRYLITVTGKKLTVTCSQNMNHEYMSWYRQDPGLGLRQIYYSMNVEVTDKGDVPEGYKVSRKEKRNFPLILESPSPNQTSLYFCASSLRWAREKLFFGSGTQLSVL.

The V call is TRBV6-5, the J call TRBJ1-2; D may be TRBD1 (6 bases). V was pared by 2 bases and J by 4 bases, with 14 bases between. Germline V gene sequence: CDR1 MNHEY, CDR2 SVGAGI. The CDR3 runs 15 residues. The CDR3 here is CASSYLTDSPYGYTF. The CDR3 region has the DNA TGTGCCAGCAGTTACCTGACGGACAGCCCCTATGGCTACACCTTC.

This clonotype was found once. The chain employs TRBV6-1 and TRBJ2-1; TRBD2 is a possible D gene (6 bases). CDR1 is MNHNS, CDR2 SASEGT, per germline. V was shortened by 11 bases and J by 6 bases, with 17 bases between the two germline ends. This CDR3 region has 13 residues. The CDR3 DNA reads TGTGCCTTCTGGGTGGAGGGCAGCAATGAGCAGTTCTTC. Protein product: CAFWVEGSNEQFF.

The chain recombines TRBV20-1 with TRBJ1-5; 7 positions agree with TRBD1. Per germline, CDR1 DFQATT and CDR2 SNEGSKA (reference sequence). This CDR3 region has 14 residues. With 0 bases clipped from V and 5 bases from J, the junction kept 4 bases outside the gene matches. This CDR3 is CSARDGTEYQPQHF. The CDR3 bases are TGCAGTGCTAGAGATGGGACAGAGTATCAGCCCCAGCATTTT.

The chain employs TRBV5-5 and TRBJ1-2; 7 bases map to TRBD1. Germline V gene sequence: CDR1 SGHKS, CDR2 YYEKEE (reference sequence). The junction had 2 bases not matched to a gene; V was cut back by 1 base and J by 5 bases. There are 13 residues in the CDR3. The CDR3 sequence is CASSLQQGYGYTF. CDR3 sequence (DNA): TGTGCCAGCAGCTTGCAACAGGGGTATGGCTACACCTTC.

The rearrangement uses TRBV28 and TRBJ1-1, with D possibly being TRBD1 (5 bases). V was trimmed by 5 bases and J by 7 bases, leaving 14 bases between them. The CDR3 is made up of 13 amino acids. The V gene's germline CDR1 is MDHEN and CDR2 SYDVKM. The CDR3 protein is CASSSGAYLEAFF. Written as DNA, the CDR3 is TGTGCCAGCAGTAGCGGGGCCTACCTTGAAGCTTTCTTT.

This clonotype was found once. The genes are TRBV10-2 and TRBJ1-2, with 9 bases identical to TRBD1. V dropped 5 bases and J dropped 5; count of bases not matched to a gene: 6. This CDR3 region has 14 residues. The germline V gene has CDR1 WSHSY and CDR2 SAAADI. This CDR3 is CASSRGTGTYGYTF. The CDR3 DNA reads TGCGCCAGCAGTCGCGGGACAGGGACGTATGGCTACACCTTC.

The chain has TRBV15 and TRBJ1-1; D call uncertain. Germline V gives CDR1 LNHNV, CDR2 YYDKDF (reference sequence). V shed 6 bases and J shed 0 bases, with 11 bases lying between them. The CDR3 is 14 residues long. The CDR3 coding sequence is TGTGCCACCAGTATATCGGAAATGAACACTGAAGCTTTCTTT. Protein sequence: CATSISEMNTEAFF.

The rearrangement uses TRBV20-1 and TRBJ2-7; a weak D match, TRBD1 (5 bases). Germline CDR1 and CDR2: DFQATT and SNEGSKA (reference sequence). V was cut by 4 bases and J by 4 bases, with 14 bases left in between. The CDR3 runs 13 residues. CDR3 protein: CSAITGEAYEQYF. The CDR3 DNA sequence: TGCAGTGCTATTACAGGTGAAGCTTACGAGCAGTACTTC.

This clonotype was seen a single time. The genes are TRBV19 and TRBJ1-1, with D possibly being TRBD1 (5 bases). This CDR3 has 13 residues. V dropped 7 bases and J dropped 1 base, with 10 bases sitting between them. Germline V CDR1 and CDR2: LNHDA, SQIVND (reference sequence). DNA for the CDR3: TGTGCCAGTAACCGGGGCGCGAACACTGAAGCTTTCTTT. Its translation is CASNRGANTEAFF.

CDR3 in amino acids: CAISVATYEQYF. The CDR3 DNA follows: TGTGCCATCAGTGTCGCTACCTACGAGCAGTACTTC. The gene calls are TRBV10-3 and TRBJ2-7; D is unclear. This CDR3 spans 12 amino acids. Germline CDR1 ENHRY, CDR2 SYGVKD. With 4 bases removed from V and 2 bases from J, the gap between germline ends came to 6 bases.

The chain recombines TRBV24-1 with TRBJ2-1; either TRBD1 or TRBD2 may supply D (5 bases each). CDR1 is KGHDR and CDR2 is SFDVKD in the germline V gene. V gave up 8 bases and J gave up 8 bases, with 21 bases separating them. CDR3 length equals 15 residues. The CDR3 loop reads CATTEGDPYVDEQFF. CDR3 nucleotide sequence: TGTGCCACCACCGAAGGGGACCCCTATGTCGATGAGCAGTTCTTC.

The genes are TRBV12-3 or TRBV12-4 and TRBJ1-1, with a tentative D call TRBD1 (6 bases). Trimming pared 3 bases from V and 1 base from J, leaving 12 bases between. The CDR3 spans 15 residues. The CDR3 DNA follows: TGTGCCAGCAGTTTCGGGTGGGGGCAGAACACTGAAGCTTTCTTT. Translation gives CASSFGWGQNTEAFF.

This chain uses TRBV5-1 with TRBJ1-1; no clear D gene. The CDR3 loop spans 13 amino acids. The germline V gene encodes CDR1 SGHRS and CDR2 YFSETQ. Trimming stripped 1 base from V and 12 bases from J, with 16 bases between. Written as DNA, the CDR3 is TGCGCCAGCAGCTTGACAGAAACCGGGATTCCTTTCTTT. Translating it yields CASSLTETGIPFF.

This clonotype has a single count. The chain recombines TRBV7-9 with TRBJ2-1; 9 bases are shared with TRBD2. CDR1 is SEHNR and CDR2 is FQNEAQ in the germline V gene (reference sequence). This CDR3 region has 15 residues. With 4 bases clipped from V and 8 bases from J, the junction kept 9 bases outside the gene matches. The CDR3 sequence is CASSSRSGRWDEQFF. Written as DNA, the CDR3 is TGTGCCAGCAGCTCTAGAAGCGGGAGGTGGGATGAGCAGTTCTTC.

V gene TRBV7-9 combines with J gene TRBJ2-5; the D call may be TRBD1 or TRBD2 (7 bases each). The V end was cut by 4 bases, the J end by 4 bases, with 10 bases between. The CDR3 totals 13 residues. Germline CDR1 and CDR2: SEHNR and FQNEAQ (reference sequence). CDR3 nucleotides: TGTGCCAGCAGCTCCAGGGGGGGAGAGACCCAGTACTTC. Protein sequence: CASSSRGGETQYF.